Listed below are T cell receptor beta chains from one sample, sequenced in a study of cytomegalovirus exposure and HLA in healthy donors. Measured with immunoSEQ multiplex PCR; TCRdb has only the in-frame clones, and not every one. The table has roughly 120,000 clones, more than 85% seen once; the top ten hold roughly 4.4%. Sequenced material: PBMCs. The source of these receptors is a man younger than 35 in good health and CMV-seropositive. CDR3s leave out the opening cysteine and the closing phenylalanine or tryptophan. D genes are given only for firm matches.

j_call v_call d_call cdr3_aa
TRBJ2-7 TRBV7-8 NA ASSLAAWQGRYSYEQY
TRBJ1-2 TRBV28 NA ASRWSEGYT
TRBJ1-4 TRBV6-1 TRBD1 ASRQRQGTNEKLF
TRBJ2-1 TRBV7-2 NA ASSSTYSGNEQF
TRBJ2-2 TRBV11-2 NA ASSVRSNTGELF
TRBJ2-7 TRBV5-8 NA ASSRRVGEQY
TRBJ1-6 TRBV5-1 TRBD1 ASSLAGTGFYNSPLH
TRBJ1-5 TRBV7-2 TRBD1 ASSIQGGGNQPQH
TRBJ2-3 TRBV7-9 TRBD2 ASRGGGYTDTQY
TRBJ1-5 TRBV30 TRBD1 AWTDRGGQPQH
TRBJ2-1 TRBV19 NA ASSITTVSAVTEQF
TRBJ1-2 TRBV19 TRBD1 ASTTGGNGYT
TRBJ1-5 TRBV28 NA ASRRGGTHQPQH
TRBJ2-1 TRBV6-4 TRBD2 ASSETSGGYNEQF
TRBJ1-1 TRBV6-5 NA ASSLGGVEAF
TRBJ2-3 TRBV5-1 NA ASSSLNGGAGSTDTQY
TRBJ1-2 TRBV9 TRBD1 ASSDRGSNYGYT
TRBJ2-1 TRBV19 TRBD1 ASTPGQGQGEQF
TRBJ2-7 TRBV6-1 TRBD1 ASSDHRGHRSYEQY
TRBJ2-2 TRBV18 TRBD1 ASSPFQGAESNGELF
TRBJ1-6 TRBV27 NA ASSYFDRRNSPLH
TRBJ1-1 TRBV6-1 NA ASSEGLRVATEAF
TRBJ1-1 TRBV14 NA ASSRVDTEAF
TRBJ2-1 TRBV7-9 NA ASSLEGGRNEQF
TRBJ2-7 TRBV27 NA ASSLIQGVYEQY
TRBJ2-7 TRBV12-5 TRBD1 ASGRTGVNEQY
TRBJ2-5 TRBV7-2 TRBD1 ASSSNKQGQN
TRBJ1-5 TRBV27 NA ASSLSGVNQPQH